A single sample is the source of the 32 T cell receptor beta chains below, sequenced in a study of shared clonotypes between healthy human individuals. Naive CD8 cells were CD45RO-negative, positively selected for CCR7, excluding terminally differentiated effector memory CD45RA+ cells. Here immunoSEQ multiplex PCR was the method, and the copy in TCRdb shows in-frame clones only, minus some. The sample includes 500,000 to 700,000 clones, 85% to 95% of them seen just once. The sample taken for sequencing was naive CD8+ T cells sorted from blood. The receptors derive from a young woman in good health.

The genes are TRBV11-3 and TRBJ2-1; the D is unclear. The germline CDR1 and CDR2 sequences are SGHNT and YENEEA. CDR3 size: 13 residues. The V end was cut by 2 bases, the J end by 6 bases, with 8 bases between. The CDR3, as DNA: TGTGCCAGCAGCTTACACCCGGGCAATGAGCAGTTCTTC. Translating it yields CASSLHPGNEQFF.

This chain connects TRBV28 to TRBJ2-3; TRBD2 matches 9 bases. The junction had 10 bases not matched to a gene; V was cut back by 3 bases and J by 0 bases. The CDR3 loop spans 18 amino acids. CDR1 is MDHEN, CDR2 SYDVKM, per germline. CDR3 nucleotides: TGTGCCAGCAGTTTCGGTCTAGCGGGAACCACTAGCACAGATACGCAGTATTTT. Protein: CASSFGLAGTTSTDTQYF.

The chain joins TRBV2 to TRBJ1-1; no firm D call. Germline CDR1 is SNHLY and CDR2 is FYNNEI. The V gene lost 3 bases and the J gene lost 11 bases, with 31 bases spanning the gap. This CDR3 has 18 residues. This CDR3 reads CASSDNGMAGPGVTWAFF. The CDR3 region has the DNA TGTGCCAGCAGTGACAATGGTATGGCCGGACCGGGTGTTACCTGGGCTTTCTTT.

Concerning this clone: Relative to the germline gene, one junction end is altered; a read error may explain this. The V call is TRBV2, the J call TRBJ2-1; D remains ambiguous. The germline V gene encodes CDR1 SNHLY and CDR2 FYNNEI. This CDR3 spans 12 amino acids. The CDR3 region is CASSDSKSERFF. CDR3 nucleotide sequence: TGTGCCAGCAGTGACTCGAAATCGGAGCGGTTCTTC.

The chain employs TRBV30 and TRBJ1-1; 7 nucleotides align to TRBD1. This CDR3 region has 14 residues. J was trimmed by 3 bases and V by 4 bases; bases with no gene match: 8. Germline V gene data show CDR1 as GTSNPN and CDR2 as SVGIG (reference sequence). The chain's CDR3 is CAWTRGADYTEAFF. The CDR3 bases are TGTGCCTGGACCAGGGGGGCCGACTACACTGAAGCTTTCTTT.

The V and J genes are TRBV28 and TRBJ1-2; D is undetermined. The germline V and J ends were trimmed by 7 bases and 7 bases, with 25 bases remaining between them. This CDR3 has 16 amino acids. The V gene's germline CDR1 is MDHEN and CDR2 SYDVKM. The DNA of the CDR3 is TGTGCCAGCACAAAAAGGGCCAGATTGGATTCGGGTGGCTACACCTTC. Translated: CASTKRARLDSGGYTF.

The rearrangement links TRBV27 to TRBJ2-2; D not certain. V lost 6 bases to trimming and J lost 4 bases, with 9 bases between them. This CDR3 has 13 residues. From germline, CDR1 is MNHEY and CDR2 SMNVEV (reference sequence). CDR3 sequence reads: CASSHWGTGELFF. DNA for the CDR3: TGTGCCAGCAGCCACTGGGGCACCGGGGAGCTGTTTTTT.

The gene calls are TRBV4-1 and TRBJ2-7, with TRBD1 matching 7 bases. The trim removed 2 bases at V and 0 bases at J, leaving 7 bases unmatched. The CDR3 length is 16 residues. CDR1 is MGHRA, CDR2 YSYEKL, per germline. The CDR3 is CASSQSGRGSSYEQYF. Here the CDR3 DNA reads TGCGCCAGCAGCCAATCCGGCAGGGGGTCCTCCTACGAGCAGTACTTC.

The chain employs TRBV27 and TRBJ2-7, with D unresolved. This CDR3 contains 13 residues. CDR1 MNHEY and CDR2 SMNVEV come from the germline V gene (reference sequence). Trimming stripped 0 bases from V and 4 bases from J, with 7 bases between. The CDR3 nucleotides read TGTGCCAGCAGTTTATCATTCCAATACGAGCAGTACTTC. Translating gives CASSLSFQYEQYF.

This clone was recorded once. The chain is built from TRBV27 and TRBJ2-3; 8 bases line up with TRBD1. Trimming removed 2 bases from V and 5 bases from J; junction bases left unmatched: 3. The CDR3 spans 14 residues. CDR1 is MNHEY and CDR2 is SMNVEV in the germline V gene (reference sequence). The CDR3 spells CASSLQGARDTQYF. In nucleotides, the CDR3 is TGTGCCAGCAGTTTACAGGGGGCGCGAGATACGCAGTATTTT.

J is TRBJ2-7 and V is TRBV27; 9 bases line up with TRBD2. The CDR3 covers 15 residues. From germline, CDR1 is MNHEY and CDR2 SMNVEV (reference sequence). Unmatched junction bases numbered 10, after V lost 5 bases and J lost 5 bases. The CDR3 DNA reads as TGTGCCAGCAGTCCCGGCGGGGGGGTCGGCCACGAGCAGTACTTC. Translating it yields CASSPGGGVGHEQYF.

The chain links TRBV5-8 to TRBJ1-5; perhaps TRBD1 as D (5 bases). V gave up 4 bases and J gave up 4 bases, with 15 bases separating them. Germline V gene sequence: CDR1 SGHTS, CDR2 YDEGEE. The CDR3 is 15 amino acids. The CDR3 here is CASSLVGGNNQPQHF. The CDR3 coding sequence is TGTGCCAGCAGCCTAGTCGGGGGGAATAATCAGCCCCAGCATTTT.

The V call is TRBV4-2, the J call TRBJ1-1; 9 nucleotides match TRBD1. Germline V CDR1 and CDR2: LGHNA, YNFKEQ. CDR3 length: 17 residues. Trimming at V came to 3 bases and at J to 0 bases, leaving 8 bases not matched to a gene. The CDR3 nucleotides are TGTGCCAGCAGCCAGGCCGGGACAGGGCCACTGAACACTGAAGCTTTCTTT. Its protein product is CASSQAGTGPLNTEAFF.

This chain uses TRBV5-1 with TRBJ2-2; 8 bases are shared with TRBD1. The trim removed 4 bases at V and 5 bases at J, leaving 7 bases unmatched. The CDR3 has 15 amino acids. Germline V gives CDR1 SGHRS, CDR2 YFSETQ. CDR3 nucleotides: TGCGCCAGCAGCCCGGGACAGGTGGGGACCGGGGAGCTGTTTTTT. This translates into CASSPGQVGTGELFF.

The V gene is TRBV6-5, the J gene TRBJ2-4; 10 bases match TRBD1. Unmatched junction bases numbered 2, after V lost 5 bases and J lost 1 base. The CDR3 extends over 15 amino acids. Per the germline V gene, CDR1 is MNHEY and CDR2 is SVGAGI. CDR3 bases: TGTGCCAGCAGTCCGGGACAGGGGGCCAAAAACATTCAGTACTTC. It yields the protein CASSPGQGAKNIQYF.

The CDR3 sequence: CASSPWMGTAYYEQYF. In nucleotides, the CDR3 is TGTGCCAGCAGTCCCTGGATGGGGACAGCCTACTACGAGCAGTACTTC. The rearrangement uses TRBV28 and TRBJ2-7; 7 bases are a match to TRBD1. The CDR3 sequence is 16 residues long. After removal of 5 bases from V and 3 bases from J, the junction contained 13 bases not matched to a gene. The germline V gene encodes CDR1 MDHEN and CDR2 SYDVKM.

The rearrangement joins TRBV28 to TRBJ2-2; D tentatively reads TRBD1 or TRBD2 (5 bases each). The CDR3 totals 14 residues. CDR1 and CDR2 from the germline V gene are MDHEN and SYDVKM. V lost 0 bases, J lost 4 bases, and 6 bases lay in between. DNA for the CDR3: TGTGCCAGCAGTTTATGGGGGGTCACCGGGGAGCTGTTTTTT. It codes for CASSLWGVTGELFF. The entire variable domain, with the rest obtained from reference TRBV28 and TRBJ2-2, is as follows: DVKVTQSSRYLVKRTGEKVFLECVQDMDHENMFWYRQDPGLGLRLIYFSYDVKMKEKGDIPEGYSVSREKKERFSLILESASTNQTSMYLCASSLWGVTGELFFGEGSRLTVL.

Concerning this clone: Other DNA sequences in the sample encode the same CDR3. The chain employs TRBV6-1 and TRBJ2-7; perhaps TRBD1 as D (8 bases). The germline V and J ends were trimmed by 3 bases and 4 bases, with 13 bases remaining between them. CDR3 length equals 14 residues. In germline, CDR1 is MNHNS, CDR2 SASEGT. The CDR3 DNA follows: TGTGCCAGCAGTGACGGACAGGGAGGGTACGAGCAGTACTTC. Its translation is CASSDGQGGYEQYF.

The V gene is TRBV19, the J gene TRBJ2-6, with TRBD1 as a possible D gene (6 bases). V lost 5 bases to trimming and J lost 0 bases, with 23 bases between them. The CDR3 has 20 residues. The germline CDR1 and CDR2 sequences are LNHDA and SQIVND (reference sequence). The CDR3: CASSVSRRTAPVSGANVLTF. The CDR3 DNA is TGTGCCAGTAGTGTGTCCCGGAGGACAGCCCCTGTCTCTGGGGCCAACGTCCTGACTTTC.

This chain uses TRBV11-2 with TRBJ2-7, with TRBD2 identical over 9 bases. V trimming: 5 bases; J trimming: 0 bases; junction bases outside the gene matches: 5. This CDR3 is 15 amino acids long. Germline CDR1 reads SGHAT; CDR2 reads FQNNGV. The chain's CDR3 is CASSKAGGTSYEQYF. The DNA for the CDR3 is TGTGCCAGCAGCAAAGCGGGAGGTACCTCCTACGAGCAGTACTTC. Looking up the rest from reference TRBV11-2 and TRBJ2-7 gives the full variable domain: EAGVAQSPRYKIIEKRQSVAFWCNPISGHATLYWYQQILGQGPKLLIQFQNNGVVDDSQLPKDRFSAERLKGVDSTLKIQPAKLEDSAVYLCASSKAGGTSYEQYFGPGTRLTVT.

The rearrangement uses TRBV13 and TRBJ2-7; 9 nucleotides align to TRBD2. CDR1 and CDR2 from the germline V gene are PRHDT and FYEKMQ (reference sequence). Trimming took 5 bases from V and 3 from J; bases not matched to a gene: 5. The CDR3 runs 14 residues. The CDR3 protein is CASSPLAGVYEQYF. The CDR3 DNA follows: TGTGCCAGCAGCCCGTTAGCGGGAGTCTACGAGCAGTACTTC.

The chain employs TRBV7-9 and TRBJ1-1, with 7 nucleotides matching TRBD1. Per the germline V gene, CDR1 is SEHNR and CDR2 is FQNEAQ (reference sequence). The CDR3 has 15 residues. V lost 6 bases to trimming and J lost 1 base; unmatched junction nucleotides: 8. CDR3 coding DNA: TGTGCCAGCAGACCGACACAGGGGACGAACACTGAAGCTTTCTTT. It specifies CASRPTQGTNTEAFF.

The chain recombines TRBV2 with TRBJ2-2; 9 bases line up with TRBD1. This CDR3 contains 13 residues. The germline V gene encodes CDR1 SNHLY and CDR2 FYNNEI. Trimming cost V 6 bases and J 5 bases; bases outside gene matches: 1. The CDR3: CASRGQGTGELFF. CDR3 in DNA: TGTGCCAGCAGGGGACAGGGTACCGGGGAGCTGTTTTTT.

V gene TRBV11-2 combines with J gene TRBJ2-7; D not certain. Germline V gene data show CDR1 as SGHAT and CDR2 as FQNNGV. This CDR3 has 16 amino acids. V was pared by 4 bases and J by 0 bases, with 16 bases between. The CDR3 DNA reads as TGTGCCAGCAGCTCGTACGTTGGCGGCGACTCCTACGAGCAGTACTTC. Translated: CASSSYVGGDSYEQYF.

The chain has TRBV27 and TRBJ2-5, with 7 bases identical to TRBD1. CDR1 is MNHEY and CDR2 is SMNVEV in the germline V gene (reference sequence). V lost 4 bases to trimming and J lost 6 bases; unmatched junction nucleotides: 5. This CDR3 has 13 amino acids. CDR3 sequence (DNA): TGTGCCAGCAGTTCGGGACAGCCAAAGACCCAGTACTTC. Protein product: CASSSGQPKTQYF.

This clone occurred once. In DNA, the CDR3 is TGCGCCAGCAGCCAAGGGACCCTCAATCAGCCCCAGCATTTT. Translated: CASSQGTLNQPQHF. The gene calls are TRBV4-1 and TRBJ1-5; no clear D. Germline lookup yields CDR1 MGHRA and CDR2 YSYEKL. Trimming shortened V by 1 base and J by 3 bases, and 7 bases separated the two germline ends. CDR3 length equals 14 residues.

The V call is TRBV6-6, the J call TRBJ2-2, with D maybe TRBD1 (6 bases). The CDR3 sequence is 14 residues long. Germline CDR1 MNHNY, CDR2 SVGAGI (reference sequence). V was pared by 6 bases and J by 3 bases, with 11 bases between. The CDR3 reads CASSHTGYTGELFF. CDR3 in DNA: TGTGCCAGCAGCCATACAGGGTACACCGGGGAGCTGTTTTTT.

The rearrangement links TRBV11-2 to TRBJ1-1; TRBD1 might be the D (5 bases). The V and J ends lost 3 bases and 3 bases respectively, with 8 bases between them. The CDR3 extends over 13 amino acids. CDR1 and CDR2 (germline): SGHAT, FQNNGV. The CDR3 DNA sequence: TGTGCCAGCAGCTTCAGGGACTACACTGAAGCTTTCTTT. Protein sequence: CASSFRDYTEAFF.

The chain has TRBV2 and TRBJ2-7, with TRBD1 identical over 7 bases. Germline CDR1 reads SNHLY; CDR2 reads FYNNEI. Trimming cost V 4 bases and J 0 bases; bases outside gene matches: 6. This CDR3 has 15 residues. CDR3 in amino acids: CASSASGQSSYEQYF. CDR3 nucleotide sequence: TGTGCCAGCAGTGCATCGGGACAGAGCTCCTACGAGCAGTACTTC.

The CDR3 region is CASSVTGGTYEQYF. CDR3 DNA sequence: TGTGCCAGCAGCGTGACAGGGGGCACGTACGAGCAGTACTTC. The rearrangement joins TRBV28 to TRBJ2-7, with 10 nucleotides matching TRBD1. Germline CDR1 reads MDHEN; CDR2 reads SYDVKM. J was trimmed by 4 bases and V by 6 bases; bases with no gene match: 6. There are 14 residues in the CDR3.

The genes are TRBV28 and TRBJ1-1; D is ambiguous. The ends were cut back, 6 bases at V and 3 bases at J, with 20 bases in the middle. The CDR3 covers 16 residues. The germline CDR1 and CDR2 sequences are MDHEN and SYDVKM. CDR3 nucleotide sequence: TGTGCCAGCAGGTTGGCCCTCGGGGTTGAGGACACTGAAGCTTTCTTT. Amino acids: CASRLALGVEDTEAFF.

The rearrangement uses TRBV7-8 and TRBJ2-7; possibly TRBD2 for D (5 bases). CDR3 size: 14 residues. Germline loops: CDR1 SGHVS, CDR2 FQNEAQ. V lost 2 bases and J 1 base, leaving 9 bases between the germline ends. The CDR3 DNA sequence: TGTGCCAGCAGCTTAATAGCGCGTTCCTACGAGCAGTACTTC. It specifies CASSLIARSYEQYF.